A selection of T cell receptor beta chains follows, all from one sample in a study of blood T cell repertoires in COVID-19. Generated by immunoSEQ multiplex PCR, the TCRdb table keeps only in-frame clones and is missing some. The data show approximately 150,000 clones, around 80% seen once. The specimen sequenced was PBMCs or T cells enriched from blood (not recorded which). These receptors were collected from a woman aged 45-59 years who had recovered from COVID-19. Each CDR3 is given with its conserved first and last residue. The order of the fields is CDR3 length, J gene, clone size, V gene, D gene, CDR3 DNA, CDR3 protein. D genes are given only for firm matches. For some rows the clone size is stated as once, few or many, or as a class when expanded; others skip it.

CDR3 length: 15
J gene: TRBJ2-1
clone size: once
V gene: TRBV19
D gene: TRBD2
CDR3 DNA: TGTGCCAGTAGTATCACAGCGGGAGCTTACAATGAGCAGTTCTTC
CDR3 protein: CASSITAGAYNEQFF

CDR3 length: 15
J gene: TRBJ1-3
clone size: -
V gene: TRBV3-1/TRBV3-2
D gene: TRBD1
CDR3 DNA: TGTGCCAGCAGCCTCAGGGGGCCGGACGGAAACACCATATATTTT
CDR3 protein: CASSLRGPDGNTIYF

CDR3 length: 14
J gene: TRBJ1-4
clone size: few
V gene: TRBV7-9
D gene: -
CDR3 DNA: TGTGCCAGCAGCTTAGTGGGGAGTAATGAAAAACTGTTTTTT
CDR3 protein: CASSLVGSNEKLFF

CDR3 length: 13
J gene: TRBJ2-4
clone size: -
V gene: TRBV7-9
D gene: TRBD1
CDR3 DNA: TGTGCCAGCAGCTGGGGACAGGATAGGATTCAGTACTTC
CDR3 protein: CASSWGQDRIQYF

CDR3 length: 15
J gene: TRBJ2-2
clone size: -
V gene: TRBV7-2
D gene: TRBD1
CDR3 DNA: TGTGCCAGCAGCTCGCGGACAGGGTCCACCGGGGAGCTGTTTTTT
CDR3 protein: CASSSRTGSTGELFF

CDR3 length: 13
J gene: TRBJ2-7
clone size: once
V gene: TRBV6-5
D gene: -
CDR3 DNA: TGTGCCAGCAGTTATCTCGGGGCCTACGAGCAGTACTTC
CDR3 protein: CASSYLGAYEQYF

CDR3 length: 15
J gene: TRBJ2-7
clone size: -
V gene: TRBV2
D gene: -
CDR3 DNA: TGTGCCAGCAGCAGAAGACAGGTCACCCCCTACGAGCAGTACTTC
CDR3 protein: CASSRRQVTPYEQYF

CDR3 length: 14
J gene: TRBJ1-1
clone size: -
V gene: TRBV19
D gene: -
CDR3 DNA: TGTGCCAGTAGTATCGGGGGGCGCTTAACTGAAGCTTTCTTT
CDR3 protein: CASSIGGRLTEAFF

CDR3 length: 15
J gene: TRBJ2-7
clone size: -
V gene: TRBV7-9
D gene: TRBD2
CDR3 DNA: TGTGCCAGCAGCGCCCCGGGGGGGGGCTGGGTCGAGCAGTACTTC
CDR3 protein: CASSAPGGGWVEQYF

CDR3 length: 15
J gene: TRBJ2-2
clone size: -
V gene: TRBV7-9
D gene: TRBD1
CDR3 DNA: TGTGCCAGCAGCTTAGGTGGACAGGGGACCGGGGAGCTGTTTTTT
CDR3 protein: CASSLGGQGTGELFF

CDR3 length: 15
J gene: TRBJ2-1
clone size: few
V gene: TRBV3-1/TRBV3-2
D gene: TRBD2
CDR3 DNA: TGTGCCAGCAGCCAAGTAGCGGGAGGAGTAGGTGAGCAGTTCTTC
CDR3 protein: CASSQVAGGVGEQFF

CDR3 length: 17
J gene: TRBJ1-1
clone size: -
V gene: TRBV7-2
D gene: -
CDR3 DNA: TGTGCCAGCAGCCCTCCTTCCAGGGTTGATTTGGGGACTGAAGCTTTCTTT
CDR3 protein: CASSPPSRVDLGTEAFF

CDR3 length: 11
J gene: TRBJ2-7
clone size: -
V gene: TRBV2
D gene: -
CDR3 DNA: TGTGCCAGCAATGCGGGGTACGAGCAGTACTTC
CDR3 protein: CASNAGYEQYF

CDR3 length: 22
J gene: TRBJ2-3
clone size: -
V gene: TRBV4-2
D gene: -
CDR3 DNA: TGTGCCAGCAGCCAAGATCCCCGGCCCGGTGGCGGGAACGCCTTGGGCACAGATACGCAGTATTTT
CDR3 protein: CASSQDPRPGGGNALGTDTQYF

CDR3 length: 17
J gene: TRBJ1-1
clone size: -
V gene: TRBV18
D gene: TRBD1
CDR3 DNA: TGTGCCAGCTCACCAGGACTACCGGGACAGGGTAGTCTTGGAGCTTTCTTT
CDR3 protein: CASSPGLPGQGSLGAFF

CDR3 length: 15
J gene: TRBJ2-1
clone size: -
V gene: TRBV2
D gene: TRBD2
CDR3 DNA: TGTGCCAGCAGTGAAACCCTAGCGGGGAGGGGTGAGCAGTTCTTC
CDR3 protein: CASSETLAGRGEQFF

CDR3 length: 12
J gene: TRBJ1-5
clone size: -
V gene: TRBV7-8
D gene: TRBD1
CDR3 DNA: TGTGCCAGCAGCTTAGGGCAGGGGGCCCAGCATTTT
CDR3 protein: CASSLGQGAQHF

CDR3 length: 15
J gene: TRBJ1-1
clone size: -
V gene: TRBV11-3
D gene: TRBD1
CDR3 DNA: TGTGCCAGCAGCCTGAGATCTACAGGGGACACTGAAGCTTTCTTT
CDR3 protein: CASSLRSTGDTEAFF

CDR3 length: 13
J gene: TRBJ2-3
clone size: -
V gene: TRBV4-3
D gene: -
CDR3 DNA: TGCGCCAGCAGCCAAGATAGAAGCGATACGCAGTATTTT
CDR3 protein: CASSQDRSDTQYF

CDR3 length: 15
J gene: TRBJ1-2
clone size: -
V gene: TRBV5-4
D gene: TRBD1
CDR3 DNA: TGTGCCAGCAGCCCCGGGACAGGGGGGAACTATGGCTACACCTTC
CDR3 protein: CASSPGTGGNYGYTF

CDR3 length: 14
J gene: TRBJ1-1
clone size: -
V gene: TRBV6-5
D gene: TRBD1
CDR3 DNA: TGTGCCAGCAGTTACGCAAAACAGGGGACCGAAGCTTTCTTT
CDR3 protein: CASSYAKQGTEAFF

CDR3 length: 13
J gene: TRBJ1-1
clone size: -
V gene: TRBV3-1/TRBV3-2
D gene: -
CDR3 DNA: TGTGCCACTTCCACTACAGGTCTCACTGAAGCTTTCTTT
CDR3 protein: CATSTTGLTEAFF

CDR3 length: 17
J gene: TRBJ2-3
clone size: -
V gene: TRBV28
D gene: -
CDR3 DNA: TGTGCCAGCAGTTCCCGTGTGGGTAGCGCGGGCACAGATACGCAGTATTTT
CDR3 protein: CASSSRVGSAGTDTQYF

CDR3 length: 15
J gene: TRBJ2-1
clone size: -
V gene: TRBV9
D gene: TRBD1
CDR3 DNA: TGTGCCAGCAGCGAGGCGACAGGGTTTTTCAATGAGCAGTTCTTC
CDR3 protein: CASSEATGFFNEQFF

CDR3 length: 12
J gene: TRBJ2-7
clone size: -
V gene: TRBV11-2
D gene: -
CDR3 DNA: TGTGCCAGCAGCACCGCAGCGGGCGAGCAGTACTTC
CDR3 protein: CASSTAAGEQYF

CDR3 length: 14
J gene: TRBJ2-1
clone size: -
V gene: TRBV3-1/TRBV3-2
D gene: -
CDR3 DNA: TGTGCCAGCAGCCAAAGGGAGTTGGGCAATGAGCAGTTCTTC
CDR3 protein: CASSQRELGNEQFF

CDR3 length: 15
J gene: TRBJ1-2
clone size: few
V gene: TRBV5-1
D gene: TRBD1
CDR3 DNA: TGCGCCAGCAGCGAAGACCTACAGGGGGGCTATGGCTACACCTTC
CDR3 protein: CASSEDLQGGYGYTF

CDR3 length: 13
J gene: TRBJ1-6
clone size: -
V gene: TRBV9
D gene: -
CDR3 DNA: TGTGCCAGCAGCACTGGAGGTGGTTCACCCCTCCACTTT
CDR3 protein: CASSTGGGSPLHF

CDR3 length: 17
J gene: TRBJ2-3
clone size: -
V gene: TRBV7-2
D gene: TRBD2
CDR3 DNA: TGTGCCAGCAGCTTAGCGCTGACTAGCGGGAGTGCAAATACGCAGTATTTT
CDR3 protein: CASSLALTSGSANTQYF

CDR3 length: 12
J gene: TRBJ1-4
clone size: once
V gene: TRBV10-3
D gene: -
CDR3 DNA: TGTGCCATCGGGGGGGGTAATGAAAAACTGTTTTTT
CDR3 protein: CAIGGGNEKLFF

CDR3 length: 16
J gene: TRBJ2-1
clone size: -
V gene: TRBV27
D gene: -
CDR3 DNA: TGTGCCAGCAGTTTATACGGAAGAGGGAGCTACAATGAGCAGTTCTTC
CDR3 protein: CASSLYGRGSYNEQFF

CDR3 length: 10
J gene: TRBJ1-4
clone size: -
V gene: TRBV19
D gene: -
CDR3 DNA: TGTGCCAGTAGGGGCGAAAAACTGTTTTTT
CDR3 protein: CASRGEKLFF

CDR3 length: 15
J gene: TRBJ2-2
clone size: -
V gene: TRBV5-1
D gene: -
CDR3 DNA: TGCGCCAGCAGCACTGGAGGGCAGGGCGGCGGGGAGCTGTTTTTT
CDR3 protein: CASSTGGQGGGELFF

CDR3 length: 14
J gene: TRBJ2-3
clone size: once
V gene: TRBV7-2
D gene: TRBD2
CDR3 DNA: TGTGCCAGCAGCTTGGTCACTAGCGAGGATACGCAGTATTTT
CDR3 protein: CASSLVTSEDTQYF

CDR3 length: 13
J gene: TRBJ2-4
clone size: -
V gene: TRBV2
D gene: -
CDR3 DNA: TGTGCCAGCAGTCAAGACCAGGAAAACATTCAGTACTTC
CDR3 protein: CASSQDQENIQYF

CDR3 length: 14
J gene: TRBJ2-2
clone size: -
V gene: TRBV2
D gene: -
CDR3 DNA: TGTGCCTCCCCGAGGGATGCGAACACCGGGGAGCTGTTTTTT
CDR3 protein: CASPRDANTGELFF

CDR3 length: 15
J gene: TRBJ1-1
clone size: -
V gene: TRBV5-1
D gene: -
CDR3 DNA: TGCGCCAGCAGCTTGGCCGGGGCGGAGGGGACTGAAGCTTTCTTT
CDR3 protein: CASSLAGAEGTEAFF

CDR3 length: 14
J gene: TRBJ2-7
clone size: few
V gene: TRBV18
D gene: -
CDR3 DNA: TGTGCCAGCTCACCCGGCGTCGGAGCCTACGAGCAGTACTTC
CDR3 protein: CASSPGVGAYEQYF